Listed here is a single T cell receptor (beta chain). What it binds is unknown. This PCR relied on a set of 60 Vbeta primers and 13 Jbeta primers. Sequencing was performed with immunoSEQ multiplex PCR; in TCRdb, only in-frame clones are kept and a portion is missing. The data hold over 150,000 clones, with about 86% observed a single time. The germline CDR1 and CDR2 sequences are GTSNPN and SVGIG (reference sequence). V lost 0 bases and J lost 1, with 6 bases in between. This CDR3 is built from 13 residues. This sample was taken from a study of cytomegalovirus exposure and HLA in healthy donors. The study's findings and limits: Accurate prediction of HLA-A and HLA-B alleles (for most subjects) was reportedly achieved from TCR beta sequences. The authors assumed roughly uniform sequencing depth across donors for presence/absence analyses. According to a later analysis, donors in an Asian-associated ancestry cluster reportedly had fewer N-insertions than the roughly 670-donor mean.

The V and J genes are TRBV30 and TRBJ1-2, with D unresolved. The sequence derives from a woman younger than 45 in good health and CMV-seronegative. Input material: PBMCs. The CDR3 DNA is TGTGCCTGGAGTGTGGGCAGTAACTATGGCTACACCTTC. This gives the protein CAWSVGSNYGYTF.